These T cell receptor beta chains were read from a single sample in a study of beta chain features in type 1 diabetes. Sequenced by immunoSEQ multiplex PCR; TCRdb stores in-frame clones only, minus some. The sample includes about 360,000 clones, 10% to 15% of them seen just once. Sequenced: naive CD4+ T cells from blood. These TCRs come from a man younger than 30 in good health. CDR3s include the opening cysteine and the closing phenylalanine or tryptophan. The D gene is left open where the match is weak. Part of the rows lack a size; the others show once, few, many or a class for expanded clones.

TRBV5-1	once	TRBJ1-2	TRBD1	TGCGCCAGCAGCCCGACTGGACAGGACCTATATGGCTACACCTTC	CASSPTGQDLYGYTF
TRBV4-3	few	TRBJ2-1	TRBD2	TGCGCCAGCAGCCAAAGGACTAGCGGGGGCCCGAGCTCCTACAATGAGCAGTTCTTC	CASSQRTSGGPSSYNEQFF
TRBV9	NA	TRBJ2-7	NA	TGTGCCAGCAGCGTAGACGGGAGATCCTACGAGCAGTACTTC	CASSVDGRSYEQYF
TRBV27	NA	TRBJ1-1	NA	TGTGCCAGCAGTCGACCCGGGGTGGGGGCGGACACTGAAGCTTTCTTT	CASSRPGVGADTEAFF
TRBV4-1	few	TRBJ2-3	NA	TGCGCCAGCAGCCAAGTTCTCCGGGAACGCACAGATACGCAGTATTTT	CASSQVLRERTDTQYF
TRBV28	NA	TRBJ1-5	NA	TGTGCCAGCATTCCGGGCGGACATAGCAATCAGCCCCAGCATTTT	CASIPGGHSNQPQHF
TRBV6-5	NA	TRBJ2-5	NA	TGTACGGCGGCTAGCTCTAAAGAGACCCAGTACTTC	CTAASSKETQYF
TRBV18	few	TRBJ2-3	NA	TGTGCCAGCTCACGGGGGCGAAGCACAGATACGCAGTATTTT	CASSRGRSTDTQYF
TRBV7-9	few	TRBJ1-5	NA	TGTGCCAGCAGCCCGCTGAACAGCCCAAATCAGCCCCAGCATTTT	CASSPLNSPNQPQHF
TRBV18	few	TRBJ2-2	NA	TGTGCCAGCTCACCAGGGCGGAACACCGGGGAGCTGTTTTTT	CASSPGRNTGELFF
TRBV19	few	TRBJ2-7	NA	TGTGCCAGTAGTATCGACAACTCCTACGAGCAGTACTTC	CASSIDNSYEQYF
TRBV19	NA	TRBJ2-5	NA	TGTGCCAGTAGTATCGTACCGCGGGAGACCCAGTACTTC	CASSIVPRETQYF
TRBV7-2	few	TRBJ2-1	TRBD1	TGTGCCAGCAGCTTAGGGGACAGGGGGCTTTTTGGTGAGCAGTTCTTC	CASSLGDRGLFGEQFF
TRBV4-2	NA	TRBJ2-5	TRBD1	TGTGCCAGCAGCCAAAGGGGGCAGACAGCCCAAGAGACCCAGTACTTC	CASSQRGQTAQETQYF
TRBV10-3	few	TRBJ2-2	TRBD1	TGTGCCACCATTGGACAGGGCTCATCCGGGGAGCTGTTTTTT	CATIGQGSSGELFF
TRBV6-1	NA	TRBJ2-1	TRBD2	TGTGCCAGCAGTGACCGTCTAGCGGGAGCGGGGGGAGAGCAGTTCTTC	CASSDRLAGAGGEQFF
TRBV30	few	TRBJ1-3	NA	TGTGCCTGGACCCGAGGGGGATCCGGAAACACCATATATTTT	CAWTRGGSGNTIYF
TRBV30	NA	TRBJ1-2	NA	TGTGCCTGGAGTGTAAGGGAGGGCAATGGCTACACCTTC	CAWSVREGNGYTF
TRBV6-4	NA	TRBJ1-1	NA	TGTGCCGGGCCTGAAGCTTTCTTT	CAGPEAFF
TRBV7-3	NA	TRBJ2-1	NA	TGTGCCAGCAGCCAAAATACCGGCGCGGGCGCCGGTCAGTTCTTC	CASSQNTGAGAGQFF
TRBV19	few	TRBJ1-5	NA	TGTGCCAGTAGTATAGTCCTGAATCAGCCCCAGCATTTT	CASSIVLNQPQHF
TRBV9	NA	TRBJ1-5	TRBD1	TGTGCCAGCAGCTTAACAGGGGGCAATCAGCCCCAGCATTTT	CASSLTGGNQPQHF
TRBV9	few	TRBJ2-7	TRBD1	TGTGCCAGCAGCCCTAGACAGGGGGACTCCTACGAGCAGTACTTC	CASSPRQGDSYEQYF
TRBV11-2	few	TRBJ2-1	TRBD1	TGTGCCAGCAGCCCAAGGGGGGACAGGGTCGACAATGAGCAGTTCTTC	CASSPRGDRVDNEQFF
TRBV29-1	NA	TRBJ2-7	NA	TGCAGCGTTAGCTCCACCTCCTACGAGCAGTACTTC	CSVSSTSYEQYF
TRBV5-1	NA	TRBJ1-2	TRBD1	TGCGCCAGCAGCCTGGGACAGGGTGGCTATGGCTACACCTTC	CASSLGQGGYGYTF
TRBV10-3	few	TRBJ2-5	TRBD2	TGTGCCATCAGTGTTGGGACTAGCGGCCAAGAGACCCAGTACTTC	CAISVGTSGQETQYF
TRBV7-7	few	TRBJ2-5	TRBD2	TGTGCCAGCAGCTTAGCGGGAGGGGAGACCCAGTACTTC	CASSLAGGETQYF
TRBV30	few	TRBJ2-3	TRBD1	TGTGCCTGGAGTCTAGGGACAGGGACTACGCAGTATTTT	CAWSLGTGTTQYF
TRBV28	NA	TRBJ2-7	TRBD2	TGTGCCAGCGGGTTAGCGGGAGGATACGAGCAGTACTTC	CASGLAGGYEQYF
TRBV5-1	NA	TRBJ1-5	NA	TGCGCCAGCAGCTTGGTACCAGGGGACGGTCAGCCCCAGCATTTT	CASSLVPGDGQPQHF
TRBV18	few	TRBJ1-3	NA	TGTGCCAGCTCAACGGGTCTGAGAAACACCATATATTTT	CASSTGLRNTIYF
TRBV28	few	TRBJ1-2	TRBD1	TGTGCCAGCAGCCGCGGGGATACGACAGGGTCCTACTATGGCTACACCTTC	CASSRGDTTGSYYGYTF
TRBV7-2	few	TRBJ2-1	TRBD2	TGTGCCAGCAGCTTAACCTCGGGACTAGGGGTAAATGAGCAGTTCTTC	CASSLTSGLGVNEQFF
TRBV28	NA	TRBJ2-5	TRBD2	TGTGCCAGCAGTTATAGCGGGGGGACCCAAGAGACCCAGTACTTC	CASSYSGGTQETQYF
TRBV6-5	NA	TRBJ2-5	NA	TGTGCCAGCAGTTACAGCCAGGGTGGCCCAGAGACCCAGTACTTC	CASSYSQGGPETQYF
TRBV18	NA	TRBJ1-2	TRBD1	TGTGCCAGCTCACCTGAGACAGGGTCGGTTATCTATGGCTACACCTTC	CASSPETGSVIYGYTF
TRBV29-1	few	TRBJ2-1	TRBD2	TGCAGCGTTCGGACTAGCGGGGAAGCTGAGCAGTTCTTC	CSVRTSGEAEQFF
TRBV10-3	NA	TRBJ1-2	NA	TGTGCCATCAGTGATATAGACAGTAACCAATCCTCCTTC	CAISDIDSNQSSF